These 32 T cell receptor beta chains originate from one sample sequenced in a study of beta chain features in type 1 diabetes. Study-level findings and limits: People with Type 1 diabetes carried modestly yet significantly shorter TCRB CDR3s in all four CD4+ subsets.

Expressed TCRB transcripts were sequenced because the entire RNA isolate underwent reverse transcription. Here immunoSEQ multiplex PCR was the method, and the copy in TCRdb shows in-frame clones only, minus some. There are about 700,000 clones in the sample; 13% occur only once, and approximately 0.021% lies in the top ten. These TCRs' antigens remain unknown. Material for sequencing was naive CD4+ T cells from blood. The receptors here all came from a man between 18 and 29 years old with type 1 diabetes.

This clone came up a few times. The chain recombines TRBV6-5 with TRBJ2-5, with TRBD1 as a possible D gene (5 bases). The CDR3 covers 16 residues. CDR1 and CDR2 from the germline V gene are MNHEY and SVGAGI. Between the trimmed V and J ends, which lost 0 bases and 7 bases, there was a span of 18 bases. The CDR3 DNA reads TGTGCCAGCAGTTACTCCCCGACTGGGGCCGTTGGGACCCAGTACTTC. This sequence encodes CASSYSPTGAVGTQYF.

The V gene is TRBV30, the J gene TRBJ1-4; D gene unclear. The CDR3 totals 16 residues. Germline V gene data show CDR1 as GTSNPN and CDR2 as SVGIG (reference sequence). The V and J ends lost 0 bases and 8 bases respectively, with 19 bases between them. The CDR3 loop is CAWSVGVTGNAEKLFF. CDR3 nucleotide sequence: TGTGCCTGGAGTGTAGGAGTAACCGGAAATGCGGAAAAACTGTTTTTT.

This clone was detected only a few times. V and J are TRBV7-9 and TRBJ2-1; 12 bases align to TRBD2. J lost 0 bases, V lost 5 bases, and 5 bases had no gene match. Germline CDR1 reads SEHNR; CDR2 reads FQNEAQ (reference sequence). The CDR3 consists of 17 residues. CDR3 amino acids: CASSGGLAGSSYNEQFF. The CDR3, as DNA: TGTGCCAGCAGCGGAGGACTAGCGGGAAGCTCCTACAATGAGCAGTTCTTC.

The sample holds a few counts of this clone. The chain links TRBV5-4 to TRBJ1-3; a weak D match, TRBD1 (6 bases). The CDR3 extends over 16 amino acids. The germline V and J ends were trimmed by 3 bases and 0 bases, with 13 bases remaining between them. Germline CDR1 SGHNT, CDR2 YYREEE (reference sequence). CDR3 region: CASSSTGDLSGNTIYF. CDR3 bases: TGTGCCAGCAGCTCGACAGGAGACCTCTCTGGAAACACCATATATTTT.

The chain is built from TRBV7-7 and TRBJ2-1; D not certain. Germline-derived CDR1 and CDR2 are SSHAT and FNYEAQ (reference sequence). The length of the CDR3 is 13 residues. With 1 base removed from V and 6 bases from J, the gap between germline ends came to 7 bases. The CDR3 protein is CASSLGQINEQFF. CDR3 DNA: TGTGCCAGCAGCTTAGGGCAGATCAATGAGCAGTTCTTC.

The chain's CDR3 is CASSTPTGGTEAFF. The CDR3 DNA reads TGTGCCAGCAGCACACCTACAGGGGGCACTGAAGCTTTCTTT. V is TRBV5-6 and J is TRBJ1-1; TRBD1 agrees at 8 bases. Germline-derived CDR1 and CDR2 are SGHDT and YYEEEE. This CDR3 has 14 amino acids. Trimming at V came to 4 bases and at J to 4 bases, leaving 6 bases not matched to a gene.

The chain has TRBV19 and TRBJ2-2; 7 nucleotides match TRBD1. Germline V gene data show CDR1 as LNHDA and CDR2 as SQIVND (reference sequence). The CDR3 runs 14 residues. V gave up 6 bases and J gave up 4 bases; unmatched junction bases: 5. Here the CDR3 DNA reads TGTGCCAGTAGGGCGACAGGGAGCACCGGGGAGCTGTTTTTT. It yields the protein CASRATGSTGELFF.

This clone has just a few counts. The chain is built from TRBV29-1 and TRBJ2-5; 14 nucleotides match TRBD2. Germline V gives CDR1 SQVTM, CDR2 ANQGSEA. V lost 7 bases, J lost 5 bases, and 9 bases stayed unmatched. The CDR3 has 15 amino acids. The CDR3 reads CSDLGTSGGHETQYF. The CDR3 DNA is TGCAGCGACCTCGGGACTAGCGGGGGACATGAGACCCAGTACTTC.

This clone was counted a few times. The chain couples TRBV29-1 to TRBJ1-1; TRBD1 matches 8 bases. Germline V gene data show CDR1 as SQVTM and CDR2 as ANQGSEA. This CDR3 has 17 residues. The V and J ends lost 2 bases and 1 base, in that order; junction bases with no gene match: 12. This chain's CDR3 is CSVEPRRRGPGNTEAFF. The CDR3 region has the DNA TGCAGCGTTGAACCCCGGCGCAGGGGGCCAGGGAACACTGAAGCTTTCTTT.

The V and J genes are TRBV28 and TRBJ2-1; D tentatively fits TRBD1 or TRBD2 (5 bases each). This CDR3 spans 15 amino acids. The germline V gene has CDR1 MDHEN and CDR2 SYDVKM. V was pared by 8 bases and J by 5 bases, with 19 bases between. Here the CDR3 DNA reads TGTGCCAGCTTCTCTCCGGGGCTGGTGAACAATGAGCAGTTCTTC. Translated, it gives CASFSPGLVNNEQFF.

In this sample, this clone turned up a few times. This chain joins TRBV7-3 and TRBJ2-5; weak D call: TRBD2 (6 bases). Trimming took 6 bases from V and 4 from J, leaving 18 bases between them. The CDR3 length is 15 residues. Germline V lookup: CDR1 SGHTA, CDR2 FQGTGA. CDR3 sequence (DNA): TGTGCCAGCAGTCGCATGGGACTTGGCGGAGAGACCCAGTACTTC. It specifies CASSRMGLGGETQYF.

This clone was seen a handful of times. The chain is built from TRBV5-1 and TRBJ1-6; 11 bases are shared with TRBD1. Germline-derived CDR1 and CDR2 are SGHRS and YFSETQ. The CDR3 runs 16 residues. V shed 4 bases, J shed 7 bases, and the junction held 7 bases outside the gene matches. This chain's CDR3 is CASSPGTGGENSPLHF. The CDR3 DNA is TGCGCCAGCAGCCCCGGGACAGGGGGTGAAAATTCACCCCTCCACTTT.

This clone came up a few times. The rearrangement links TRBV30 to TRBJ2-5; D gene unclear. Germline CDR1 and CDR2: GTSNPN and SVGIG (reference sequence). V was pared by 8 bases and J by 4 bases, with 17 bases between. This CDR3 region has 13 residues. The CDR3 DNA reads TGTGCCGGGATGAAGAGCGCCCCAGAGACCCAGTACTTC. It translates to CAGMKSAPETQYF. Combining the CDR3 with reference TRBV30 and TRBJ2-5 gives the whole variable domain SQTIHQWPATLVQPVGSPLSLECTVEGTSNPNLYWYRQAAGRGLQLLFYSVGIGQISSEVPQNLSASRPQDRQFILSSKKLLLSDSGFYLCAGMKSAPETQYFGPGTRLLVL.

The rearrangement uses TRBV28 and TRBJ1-1; 7 bases agree with TRBD1. The germline V gene has CDR1 MDHEN and CDR2 SYDVKM. The CDR3 is 13 residues long. The V segment lost 4 bases and the J segment 6 bases; nucleotides outside the gene matches: 5. The CDR3 protein is CASSSPTGPEAFF. In DNA, the CDR3 is TGTGCCAGCAGTTCCCCGACAGGGCCTGAAGCTTTCTTT.

This clone occurred a few times. The chain couples TRBV5-1 to TRBJ2-1, with 10 bases fitting TRBD2. The germline gives CDR1 SGHRS, CDR2 YFSETQ. The CDR3 sequence is 15 residues long. Unmatched junction bases numbered 10, after V lost 4 bases and J lost 9 bases. CDR3: CASSPLAAGGLEQFF. The CDR3 bases are TGCGCCAGCAGCCCCCTGGCAGCGGGGGGGCTTGAGCAGTTCTTC.

The genes are TRBV30 and TRBJ1-3; D is undetermined. The ends were cut back, 0 bases at V and 6 bases at J, with 18 bases in the middle. Looked up from germline, CDR1 is GTSNPN and CDR2 is SVGIG (reference sequence). There are 16 residues in the CDR3. The CDR3 protein is CAWSVRFPPAENTIYF. In DNA, the CDR3 is TGTGCCTGGAGTGTACGGTTCCCACCCGCGGAAAACACCATATATTTT.

The chain couples TRBV7-9 to TRBJ2-7; 7 bases match TRBD1. This CDR3 is built from 14 residues. Germline V gives CDR1 SEHNR, CDR2 FQNEAQ (reference sequence). The V and J ends lost 3 bases and 7 bases, in that order; junction bases with no gene match: 9. DNA of the CDR3: TGTGCCAGCAGCTTTACCGACAGGGCGGGTGAGCAGTACTTC. Amino acid sequence: CASSFTDRAGEQYF.

V usage is TRBV7-9 and J usage is TRBJ1-5, with TRBD1 identical over 9 bases. J gave up 5 bases and V 6 bases, and 11 bases lay outside the gene matches. The CDR3 covers 16 residues. Germline V CDR1 and CDR2: SEHNR, FQNEAQ (reference sequence). DNA for the CDR3: TGTGCCAGCAGTCCCGGGGACAGGGTCGGTGATCAGCCCCAGCATTTT. Residues: CASSPGDRVGDQPQHF.

The chain joins TRBV2 to TRBJ1-5; D is unclear. CDR1 SNHLY and CDR2 FYNNEI come from the germline V gene. This CDR3 comprises 14 residues. V lost 4 bases to trimming and J lost 1 base, with 8 bases between them. CDR3 in amino acids: CASSGAVSNQPQHF. The CDR3 DNA reads TGTGCCAGCAGTGGGGCAGTAAGCAATCAGCCCCAGCATTTT.

The count of this clone is one. CDR3 loop: CASARSTGGPGELFF. In nucleotides, the CDR3 is TGTGCCTCCGCCCGGTCGACAGGGGGCCCCGGGGAGCTGTTTTTT. The chain employs TRBV2 and TRBJ2-2; TRBD1 matches at 10 bases. The germline V gene encodes CDR1 SNHLY and CDR2 FYNNEI. This CDR3 is 15 amino acids long. With V trimmed by 11 bases and J by 6 bases, 12 bases remained unmatched. Supplemented by reference TRBV2 and TRBJ2-2, the full variable domain reads EPEVTQTPSHQVTQMGQEVILRCVPISNHLYFYWYRQILGQKVEFLVSFYNNEISEKSEIFDDQFSVERPDGSNFTLKIRSTKLEDSAMYFCASARSTGGPGELFFGEGSRLTVL.

This clone has only a few counts. J is TRBJ2-1 and V is TRBV5-1, with TRBD1 as a possible D gene (7 bases). Germline V gives CDR1 SGHRS, CDR2 YFSETQ. The V end lost 4 bases, the J end lost 7 bases, and 9 bases lay between the germline ends. This CDR3 is 12 amino acids long. The CDR3 DNA reads as TGCGCCAGCAGCGCGGGACAGAATGAGCAGTTCTTC. This encodes CASSAGQNEQFF.

The chain couples TRBV5-4 to TRBJ2-1; 8 bases fit TRBD1. Germline loops: CDR1 SGHNT, CDR2 YYREEE (reference sequence). The trim removed 4 bases at V and 0 bases at J, leaving 3 bases unmatched. This CDR3 has 15 residues. CDR3 DNA sequence: TGTGCCAGCAGCCCGGACAGGGTCTCCTACAATGAGCAGTTCTTC. Translation gives CASSPDRVSYNEQFF.

The DNA of the CDR3 is TGCAGCGTTATAATACCGGTACGATCGGTACGCACAGATACGCAGTATTTT. Translated, it gives CSVIIPVRSVRTDTQYF. J is TRBJ2-3 and V is TRBV29-1; no reliable D call. From germline, CDR1 is SQVTM and CDR2 ANQGSEA. Deletions cut 5 bases from V and 1 base from J, with 22 bases between. The CDR3 extends over 17 amino acids.

V is TRBV29-1 and J is TRBJ1-3, with 7 bases matching TRBD1. The CDR3 is 15 residues long. Germline CDR1 reads SQVTM; CDR2 reads ANQGSEA. V was clipped by 4 bases and J by 1 base; unmatched bases: 7. This chain's CDR3 is CSVVGQGESGNTIYF. Here the CDR3 DNA reads TGCAGCGTTGTAGGCCAGGGGGAATCTGGAAACACCATATATTTT.

The chain's CDR3 is CASSLEVEAGSNRTNIQYF. For the CDR3, the DNA is TGCGCCAGCAGTCTGGAGGTGGAAGCGGGGAGCAACCGAACAAACATTCAGTACTTC. J is TRBJ2-4 and V is TRBV23-1, with 7 bases lining up with TRBD2. TRBV23-1 is an ORF, with its function uncertain. Trimming took 4 bases from V and 6 from J; bases not matched to a gene: 21. The CDR3 is made up of 19 amino acids.

This clone has a handful of counts. This chain links TRBV18 with TRBJ2-7; TRBD1 might be the D (6 bases). Trimming left V 3 bases short and J 1 base short, with 13 bases between. CDR1 and CDR2 (germline): KGHSH, LQKENI. The CDR3 extends over 15 amino acids. CDR3 amino acids: CASSPQDSSSYEQYF. The CDR3 DNA is TGTGCCAGCTCACCCCAGGACAGTTCATCCTACGAGCAGTACTTC.

This clone was picked up a small number of times. The V and J genes are TRBV7-9 and TRBJ1-1; the match to TRBD1 covers 7 bases. This CDR3 is 14 amino acids long. J gave up 4 bases and V 3 bases, and 5 bases lay outside the gene matches. Per germline, CDR1 SEHNR and CDR2 FQNEAQ (reference sequence). In nucleotides, the CDR3 is TGTGCCAGCAGCTTTCGACAGGGTGGCACTGAAGCTTTCTTT. This gives the protein CASSFRQGGTEAFF.

The gene calls are TRBV9 and TRBJ2-3, with a tentative D call TRBD1 (6 bases). Germline V lookup: CDR1 SGDLS, CDR2 YYNGEE. V was clipped by 4 bases and J by 2 bases, with 17 bases between them. The CDR3 is 16 amino acids. CDR3 amino acids: CASSPGWDITTDTQYF. Written as DNA, the CDR3 is TGTGCCAGCAGCCCCGGGTGGGACATCACCACAGATACGCAGTATTTT.

The chain uses TRBV7-9 and TRBJ1-1; tentative D call: TRBD1 (5 bases). CDR1 is SEHNR and CDR2 is FQNEAQ in the germline V gene (reference sequence). This CDR3 is built from 16 residues. Trimming removed 5 bases from V and 3 bases from J, with 19 bases in between. Here the CDR3 reads CASSARDSPTDTEAFF. CDR3 DNA sequence: TGTGCCAGCAGCGCGCGGGACTCCCCGACGGACACTGAAGCTTTCTTT.

The rearrangement links TRBV10-3 to TRBJ2-3; the D gene is possibly TRBD2 (5 bases). Germline loops: CDR1 ENHRY, CDR2 SYGVKD. The CDR3 spans 14 residues. V was clipped by 0 bases and J by 7 bases, with 11 bases between them. This CDR3 reads CAISESGSENTQYF. In nucleotides, the CDR3 is TGTGCCATCAGTGAGTCGGGTAGCGAAAATACGCAGTATTTT.

The rearrangement links TRBV2 to TRBJ2-1; possible D gene TRBD1, 6 bases. Trimming pared 5 bases from V and 0 bases from J, leaving 11 bases between. Per germline, CDR1 SNHLY and CDR2 FYNNEI. CDR3 length: 15 amino acids. Written as DNA, the CDR3 is TGTGCCAGCAGTACTACAGGGAGCTCCTACAATGAGCAGTTCTTC. It yields the protein CASSTTGSSYNEQFF.

This clone has just a few counts. V and J are TRBV30 and TRBJ1-3; unclear D gene. Between the trimmed V and J ends, which lost 5 bases and 2 bases, there was a span of 13 bases. The CDR3 spans 14 residues. CDR1 and CDR2 from the germline V gene are GTSNPN and SVGIG (reference sequence). The CDR3: CAWFPRAAGNTIYF. For the CDR3, the DNA is TGTGCCTGGTTTCCTAGGGCAGCTGGAAACACCATATATTTT. Filled out from reference TRBV30 and TRBJ1-3, the complete variable domain reads SQTIHQWPATLVQPVGSPLSLECTVEGTSNPNLYWYRQAAGRGLQLLFYSVGIGQISSEVPQNLSASRPQDRQFILSSKKLLLSDSGFYLCAWFPRAAGNTIYFGEGSWLTVV.